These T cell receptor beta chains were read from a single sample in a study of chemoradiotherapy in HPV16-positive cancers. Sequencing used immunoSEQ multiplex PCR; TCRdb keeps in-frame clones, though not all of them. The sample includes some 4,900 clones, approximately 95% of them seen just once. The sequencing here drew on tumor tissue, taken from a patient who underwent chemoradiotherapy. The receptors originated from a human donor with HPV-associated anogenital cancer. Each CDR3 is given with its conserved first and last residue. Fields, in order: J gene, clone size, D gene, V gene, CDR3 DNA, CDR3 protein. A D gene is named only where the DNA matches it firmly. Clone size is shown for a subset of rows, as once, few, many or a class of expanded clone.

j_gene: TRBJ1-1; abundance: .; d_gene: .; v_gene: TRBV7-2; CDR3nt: TGTGCCAGCAGCTCTACGGGGTCCGCGAACACTGAAGCTTTCTTT; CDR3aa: CASSSTGSANTEAFF
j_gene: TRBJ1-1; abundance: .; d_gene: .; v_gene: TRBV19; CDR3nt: TGTGCCAGTCAGACACTGACAATGAACACTGAAGCTTTCTTT; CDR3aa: CASQTLTMNTEAFF
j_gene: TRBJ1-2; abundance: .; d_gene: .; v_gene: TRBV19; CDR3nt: TGTGCCAGTTTTCCCCGGGGGACCCCGGGAGCGAGCTATGGCTACACCTTC; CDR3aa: CASFPRGTPGASYGYTF
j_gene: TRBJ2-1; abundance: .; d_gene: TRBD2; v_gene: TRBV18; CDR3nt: TGTGCCAGCTCACGGGAAGCGGGGGGTTCTGGCAATGAGCAGTTCTTC; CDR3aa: CASSREAGGSGNEQFF
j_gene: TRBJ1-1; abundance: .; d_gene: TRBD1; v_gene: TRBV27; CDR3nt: TGTGCCAGCAGTCCCTGGACAGGGGGGAACACTGAAGCTTTCTTT; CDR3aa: CASSPWTGGNTEAFF
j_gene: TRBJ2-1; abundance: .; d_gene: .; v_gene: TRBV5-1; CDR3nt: TGCGCCAGCCGAGCTCCCGGGTCGAGCTCCTACAATGAGCAGTTCTTC; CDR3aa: CASRAPGSSSYNEQFF
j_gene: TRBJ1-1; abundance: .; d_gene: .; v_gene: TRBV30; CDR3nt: TGTGCCTGGGTTAGACAGTCCATCATGAACACTGAAGCTTTCTTT; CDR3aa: CAWVRQSIMNTEAFF
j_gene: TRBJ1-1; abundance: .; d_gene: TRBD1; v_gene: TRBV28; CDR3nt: TGTGCCACCAGTCCCCTAGGGACAGGGTGGGGAGGCACTGAAGCTTTCTTT; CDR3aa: CATSPLGTGWGGTEAFF
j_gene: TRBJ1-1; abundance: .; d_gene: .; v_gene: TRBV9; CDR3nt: TGTGCCAGCAGCGCCGACGCACAGGGTGTTAAGGGAGCTTTCTTT; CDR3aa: CASSADAQGVKGAFF
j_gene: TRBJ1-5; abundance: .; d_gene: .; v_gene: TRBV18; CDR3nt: TGTGCCAGCTCACCGAGACAGACTAGCAATCAGCCCCAGCATTTT; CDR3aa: CASSPRQTSNQPQHF
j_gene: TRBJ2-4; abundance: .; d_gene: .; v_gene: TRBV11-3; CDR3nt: TGTGCCAGCAGCACACATCTCGACAGGTACCTAAAATTAGCCAAAAACATTCAGTACTTC; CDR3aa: CASSTHLDRYLKLAKNIQYF
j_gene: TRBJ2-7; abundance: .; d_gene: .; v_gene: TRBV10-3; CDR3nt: TGTGCCACCGGTTTCGGGATATACGAGCAGTACTTC; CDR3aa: CATGFGIYEQYF
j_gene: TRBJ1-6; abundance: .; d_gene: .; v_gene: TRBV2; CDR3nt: TGTGCCAGCCTACCCGCAGGTGGGGTTTCTCATTCACCCCTCCACTTT; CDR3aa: CASLPAGGVSHSPLHF
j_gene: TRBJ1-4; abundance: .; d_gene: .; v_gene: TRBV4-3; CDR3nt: TGCGCCAGCAGCCAAGCACAGGGTAGAGCAACTAATGAAAAACTGTTTTTT; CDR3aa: CASSQAQGRATNEKLFF
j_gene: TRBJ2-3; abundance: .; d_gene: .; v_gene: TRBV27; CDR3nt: TGTGCCAGCAGTTTAGCGGCCTCTAGCACAGATACGCAGTATTTT; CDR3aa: CASSLAASSTDTQYF
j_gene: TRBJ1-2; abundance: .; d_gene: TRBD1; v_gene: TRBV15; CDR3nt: TGTGCCACCAGCAGAGATGGACAGGCCAACTATGGCTACACCTTC; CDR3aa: CATSRDGQANYGYTF
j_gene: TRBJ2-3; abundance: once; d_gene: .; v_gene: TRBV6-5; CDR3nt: TGTGCCAGCAGTGGGGGAGATACGCAGTATTTT; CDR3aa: CASSGGDTQYF
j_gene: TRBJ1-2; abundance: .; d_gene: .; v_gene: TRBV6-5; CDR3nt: TGTGCCAGCAGTGCGTCTACAGGGTTCTATGGCTACACCTTC; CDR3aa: CASSASTGFYGYTF
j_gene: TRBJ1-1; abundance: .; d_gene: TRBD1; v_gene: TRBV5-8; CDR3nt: TGTGCCAGCAGCTCTGGGGCAGGGGGACTGAACACTGAAGCTTTCTTT; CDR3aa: CASSSGAGGLNTEAFF
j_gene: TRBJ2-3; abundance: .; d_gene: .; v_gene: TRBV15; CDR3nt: TGTGCCACCAGCAGGGAAGGACTGGGAGATACGCAGTATTTT; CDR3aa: CATSREGLGDTQYF
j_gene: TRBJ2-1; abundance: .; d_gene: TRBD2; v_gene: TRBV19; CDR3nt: TGTGCCAGTAGTATAGAACTAGCGGGGGGGCGACTCTACAATGAGCAGTTCTTC; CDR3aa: CASSIELAGGRLYNEQFF
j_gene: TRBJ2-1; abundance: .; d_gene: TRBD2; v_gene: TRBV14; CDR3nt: TGTGCCAGCAGCCAAGGCGGAGCGGGGGGTTTACATGAGCAGTTCTTC; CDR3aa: CASSQGGAGGLHEQFF